This T cell receptor beta chain was sequenced during a study of molecular identifiers for immune sequencing clone quantification (dated by TCRdb to between 2018 and 2020). Study-wide context: For a replicate experiment, the RNA from either roughly 18,000 or 92,000 naive CD8 T cells was divided into five aliquots, and four of those aliquots went on to sequencing. CD8 T cells were used in a methods study to benchmark molecular-identifier clustering-based TCR repertoire sequencing (MIDCIRS) and TCR RNA copy counting. General study outcomes and caveats: Modeling estimated 2.5 to 3.5 recovered TCR RNA copies per cell, compared with roughly 10 by digital PCR, which implies roughly 30% capture efficiency. Spiked-in Jurkat TCR RNA equal to a single cell's worth was reported to be detectable even within one million naive CD8 T cells. The sizes of highly expanded clones could end up underestimated when identical TCR molecules share a barcode. When barcode sub-clustering was omitted, TCR diversity was inflated by chimeric consensus sequences, with chimeras reaching as high as 47%. Clones above 20 RNA copies held over 99% of molecules in CMV-specific effector cells but under 1% in naive cells. The naive libraries included spiked-in Jurkat TCR RNA (roughly nine copies' worth), and this RNA is not part of the donor repertoire.

Comment on this clonotype: Its antigen target is currently unknown. The junction differs from germline at one of its ends, possibly a read error.

Libraries were made using PCR. Data came from an Illumina HiSeq 4000. Bulk TCR libraries were prepared as previously described, using TCR primers listed in Table S5. Purification of total RNA was performed with the Qiagen AllPrep DNA/RNA kit. Before analysis, reads from multiple sequencing runs of one library were combined. The authors processed their data as follows. Reads were retained only if their TCR constant sequence matched exactly, and those retained reads were trimmed to 150 nt and grouped according to their 12-nt molecular barcodes. Reads within each barcode group were sub-clustered using a 15% Levenshtein threshold, and quality-weighted consensus sequences were constructed for each RNA molecule. Non-functional sequences were discarded, and so were lower-count sequences lying one edit away from another sequence. On the basis of fitting two negative binomial distributions, barcode sub-clusters with fewer than 20% of the maximum read count were discarded. TCRdb reprocessing: public reads trimmed at Q25 with fastp, clones called with MiXCR, in-frame beta chains kept. Each entry is one CDR3 protein sequence, shown with its most common DNA and genes. The V and J calls reflect TCRdb's pipeline rather than the authors' work. Counted in this sample were 300,000 to 350,000 distinct CDR3 sequences; 20% to 25% of them appeared once. The ten largest clones take up roughly 0.86% of the sample.

Libraries of naive CD8 T cells were built from around 18,000 to 910,000 sorted cells, with 10%, 30% or 50% of the purified RNA used. Naive CD8 T cells, defined as CD8+CD4-CCR7+CD45RA+, were FACS-sorted into RLT Plus buffer on a BD FACSAria II. To test detection sensitivity, Jurkat RNA equivalent to more than 9 TCR copies was spiked into samples of roughly 17,000-1,000,000 naive CD8 T cells. CD8 T cells were enriched using RosetteSep CD8+ T Cell Enrichment Cocktail and Ficoll-Paque, and the enriched cells then underwent ACK red cell lysis. Inclusive of the bounding cysteine and phenylalanine, the CDR3 is 12 residues long. Just CDR3 DNA is preserved here, 36 bases in frame from base 1. According to the germline V gene (reference sequence), CDR1 reads PRHDT and CDR2 reads FYEKMQ.

Input material: naive CD8+ T cells from blood, with Jurkat cell RNA spiked in. What the cell subset or site label conveys for this sample: FACS-sorted CD8+CD4-CCR7+CD45RA+ naive T cells. The sequence links TRBV13 to TRBJ1-1; D gene: possibly TRBD1, on 5 matching bases. The source is a human donor in good health. Some libraries in this study had Jurkat cell RNA spiked in. The DNA sequence is given as TGTGCCTGCAGGGTTGGGGACACTGAAGCTTTCTTT. Its translation reads: CACRVGDTEAFF.